The 2 T cell receptor beta chains presented below share a single source sample, sequenced in a study of T cell responses to AZD1222 COVID-19 vaccine. Data came from immunoSEQ multiplex PCR; TCRdb stores just in-frame clones and leaves some out. The table includes under 80,000 clones, about 85% detected once. The input for sequencing was peripheral blood, taken 28 days after the second AZD1222 dose. These receptors were obtained from an adult who received the AZD1222 COVID-19 vaccine.

The chain combines TRBV7-9 with TRBJ1-1, with D possibly matching TRBD1 (5 bases). This CDR3 is 13 amino acids long. Germline lookup yields CDR1 SEHNR and CDR2 FQNEAQ (reference sequence). Between the trimmed V and J ends, which lost 7 bases and 5 bases, there was a span of 14 bases. In DNA form, the CDR3 reads TGTGCCAGCAATACAGGTGCGGGGACTGAAGCTTTCTTT. Encoded protein: CASNTGAGTEAFF.

This chain connects TRBV12-5 to TRBJ1-4, with D possibly being TRBD1 (6 bases). The germline V gene has CDR1 LGHNT and CDR2 FRNRAP. CDR3 length equals 14 residues. Deletions cut 5 bases from V and 6 bases from J, with 13 bases between. CDR3 sequence reads: CASGPQGGDEKLFF. In nucleotides, the CDR3 is TGTGCTAGTGGTCCACAGGGTGGGGATGAAAAACTGTTTTTT.